In this sample, the clone carrying this T cell receptor beta chain turned up many times. The antigen remains unidentified. The sample originates from a study of T-cell memory formation after mild COVID-19. TCRdb called the 5' RACE reads again in MiXCR, with one record for every CDR3 protein. The sample has 400,000 or so distinct CDR3 sequences; 20% are singletons. CDR1 and CDR2 (germline): SEHNR, FQNEAQ (reference sequence). The CDR3 runs to 15 residues. V was clipped by 10 bases and J by 1 base, with 14 bases between them. Points from the study as a whole: Mostly located in CM and EM were contracting CD4+ clones, with contracting CD8+ clones located in EMRA. Clonal second-wave expansions that peaked on day 37 had unconfirmed SARS-CoV-2 specificity.

The clonotype was recovered from an adult woman who had mild COVID-19 (a few samples of this study predate the infection). Cell type and time point are not known. What was sequenced was PBMCs or a T cell subset sorted from them (not recorded which). This chain uses TRBV7-9 with TRBJ2-6; D gene ambiguous. As DNA, the CDR3 is TGTGCCACCCGCCCTCTGGCGTCTGGGGCCAACGTCCTGACTTTC. This translates into CATRPLASGANVLTF.